The subject of this entry is one T cell receptor (beta chain). The CDR3 has 18 amino acids. Looked up from germline, CDR1 is LNHDA and CDR2 is SQIVND (reference sequence). V trimming: 5 bases; J trimming: 2 bases; junction bases outside the gene matches: 17. This record belongs to a study of T cells in Graves' hyperthyroidism and ophthalmopathy. Amplification of TCR beta CDR3 regions used RNA as the template. HTBI primers were the set used in a first-round RT-PCR of the TCR CDR3. MiXCR, applied by TCRdb to the multiplex PCR reads, yields one record per CDR3 protein. Among approximately 530,000 distinct CDR3 sequences, about a sixth were seen once, and the ten largest hold approximately 20%.

The sequence was obtained from a woman aged 18-35 years with Graves' hyperthyroidism. The V gene is TRBV19, the J gene TRBJ2-7, with TRBD2 matching 8 bases. Sequenced: blood. The CDR3: CASSLRGGRPISTYEQYF. CDR3 coding DNA: TGTGCCAGTAGTCTTCGGGGGGGGCGTCCAATCTCGACCTACGAGCAGTACTTC.